These 31 T cell receptor beta chains share one sample of origin, sequenced in a study of blood T cell repertoires in COVID-19. Libraries were prepared by immunoSEQ multiplex PCR; TCRdb keeps only in-frame clonotypes and omits some of them. Among roughly 330,000 clones listed, 70% to 90% were seen once. Input material: PBMCs or T cells enriched from blood (not recorded which). Source of these receptors: a woman aged 25 to 39 who had recovered from COVID-19.

The rearrangement uses TRBV19 and TRBJ2-3; TRBD1 aligns across 11 bases. Trimming cost V 6 bases and J 5 bases; bases outside gene matches: 4. The CDR3 length is 14 residues. Germline loops: CDR1 LNHDA, CDR2 SQIVND (reference sequence). CDR3 protein: CASSRTGGIDTQYF. The CDR3 DNA sequence: TGTGCCAGTAGCCGGACAGGGGGCATAGATACGCAGTATTTT. Based on the CDR3 plus reference TRBV19 and TRBJ2-3, the full variable domain is DGGITQSPKYLFRKEGQNVTLSCEQNLNHDAMYWYRQDPGQGLRLIYYSQIVNDFQKGDIAEGYSVSREKKESFPLTVTSAQKNPTAFYLCASSRTGGIDTQYFGPGTRLTVL.

The table lists this clone with a count of one. The J gene is TRBJ2-2, the V gene TRBV15; TRBD1 is a possible D gene (5 bases). V was shortened by 2 bases and J by 5 bases, with 9 bases between the two germline ends. Germline CDR1 reads LNHNV; CDR2 reads YYDKDF (reference sequence). The CDR3 is 14 amino acids. CDR3 loop: CATSRPRVTGELFF. CDR3 DNA: TGTGCCACCAGCAGACCCAGGGTAACCGGGGAGCTGTTTTTT.

The genes are TRBV27 and TRBJ2-7; 8 nucleotides align to TRBD1. Germline V gene lookup returns CDR1 MNHEY and CDR2 SMNVEV (reference sequence). There are 12 residues in the CDR3. V was pared by 7 bases and J by 3 bases, with 2 bases of the junction left unmatched. In DNA, the CDR3 is TGTGCCAGCACGGGGACAGGCTACGAGCAGTACTTC. Its protein is CASTGTGYEQYF.

The gene calls are TRBV6-5 and TRBJ1-5, with D unresolved. Trimming removed 8 bases from V and 0 bases from J, with 11 bases in between. The germline V gene encodes CDR1 MNHEY and CDR2 SVGAGI. This CDR3 is 14 amino acids long. CDR3 in amino acids: CASAEGYSNQPQHF. The CDR3 DNA sequence: TGTGCCAGCGCTGAGGGCTATAGCAATCAGCCCCAGCATTTT.

In DNA, the CDR3 is TGTGCCACCTCTCGCGGGGGGGCCGGTGAGCAGTTCTTC. Its translation: CATSRGGAGEQFF. V usage is TRBV24-1 and J usage is TRBJ2-1; 9 bases fit TRBD2. Germline V gene lookup returns CDR1 KGHDR and CDR2 SFDVKD. The V and J ends lost 9 bases and 9 bases, in that order; junction bases with no gene match: 8. The CDR3 is 13 residues long.

This clone showed up just a few times. The CDR3 bases are TGTGCCAGCAGGACAGGGGGCCAATATGGCTACACCTTC. It translates to CASRTGGQYGYTF. The chain has TRBV6-6 and TRBJ1-2; 10 bases agree with TRBD1. V shed 6 bases and J 5 bases; nucleotides not matched to a gene: 3. The CDR3 has 13 residues. Germline V gene lookup returns CDR1 MNHNY and CDR2 SVGAGI (reference sequence).

The chain couples TRBV4-1 to TRBJ2-1, with TRBD1 identical over 8 bases. Looked up from germline, CDR1 is MGHRA and CDR2 is YSYEKL. The CDR3 extends over 17 amino acids. After removal of 0 bases from V and 0 bases from J, the junction contained 4 bases not matched to a gene. This CDR3 is CASSQDPGTGSYNEQFF. CDR3 nucleotide sequence: TGCGCCAGCAGCCAAGACCCCGGGACAGGCTCCTACAATGAGCAGTTCTTC.

The CDR3 loop is CASSYREETQYF. The CDR3 region has the DNA TGTGCCAGCTCCTACAGGGAAGAGACCCAGTACTTC. This chain uses TRBV11-2 with TRBJ2-5, with TRBD1 as a possible D gene (6 bases). Per germline, CDR1 SGHAT and CDR2 FQNNGV. V lost 8 bases and J 3 bases, leaving 10 bases between the germline ends. The CDR3 sequence is 12 residues long.

This clone was seen only a few times. The rearrangement joins TRBV18 to TRBJ1-3; D uncertain. CDR1 is KGHSH, CDR2 LQKENI, per germline. The CDR3 runs 15 residues. V lost 0 bases and J 1 base, leaving 7 bases between the germline ends. CDR3 coding DNA: TGTGCCAGCTCACCACCGACGGGTTCTGGAAACACCATATATTTT. It codes for CASSPPTGSGNTIYF.

V and J are TRBV27 and TRBJ2-1; 8 nucleotides match TRBD2. The V and J ends lost 1 base and 9 bases, in that order; junction bases with no gene match: 11. Germline lookup yields CDR1 MNHEY and CDR2 SMNVEV (reference sequence). The CDR3 runs to 16 residues. DNA for the CDR3: TGTGCCAGCAGTTTATTGGTAGCGGGGCCCGGGGGTGAGCAGTTCTTC. Its protein is CASSLLVAGPGGEQFF.

V is TRBV30 and J is TRBJ2-1, with TRBD1 identical over 8 bases. CDR1 and CDR2 (germline): GTSNPN, SVGIG (reference sequence). V lost 2 bases to trimming and J lost 7 bases; unmatched junction nucleotides: 7. The CDR3 has 14 amino acids. The CDR3 protein is CAWSQGAVGNEQFF. CDR3 bases: TGTGCCTGGAGTCAGGGGGCGGTGGGGAATGAGCAGTTCTTC.

The chain links TRBV5-1 to TRBJ1-2; TRBD1 matches 7 bases. The germline V gene encodes CDR1 SGHRS and CDR2 YFSETQ. This CDR3 region has 13 residues. With 0 bases clipped from V and 5 bases from J, the junction kept 1 base outside the gene matches. CDR3 sequence: CASSLGTGYGYTF. The CDR3 nucleotides are TGCGCCAGCAGCTTGGGGACAGGTTATGGCTACACCTTC.

The chain recombines TRBV6-2 or TRBV6-3 with TRBJ2-3; D not certain. The V gene lost 2 bases and the J gene lost 7 bases, with 7 bases spanning the gap. The germline gives CDR1 MNHEY, CDR2 SVGEGT. This CDR3 spans 12 amino acids. The CDR3 sequence: CASSYAVNTQYF. CDR3 DNA sequence: TGTGCCAGCAGTTACGCGGTGAATACGCAGTATTTT.

Turning to this clone: The sample contains more than one DNA sequence encoding this CDR3. The chain uses TRBV5-1 and TRBJ1-3; 7 bases match TRBD1. V lost 0 bases and J lost 5; bases outside the gene matches: 2. The CDR3 consists of 14 residues. Germline-derived CDR1 and CDR2 are SGHRS and YFSETQ. The CDR3 sequence is CASSLGDSRNTIYF. CDR3 nucleotide sequence: TGCGCCAGCAGCTTGGGGGACAGCAGAAACACCATATATTTT.

The genes are TRBV11-2 and TRBJ1-1, with 7 bases aligning to TRBD1. The CDR3 has 15 residues. J gave up 5 bases and V 5 bases, and 11 bases lay outside the gene matches. CDR1 SGHAT and CDR2 FQNNGV come from the germline V gene. As DNA, the CDR3 is TGTGCCAGCAGCCTGACAGGGATTGGGACGACTGAAGCTTTCTTT. Translation: CASSLTGIGTTEAFF.

The rearrangement joins TRBV10-1 to TRBJ1-1; TRBD1 matches at 7 bases. The J segment lost 7 bases and the V segment lost 5 bases, leaving 7 bases of the junction unmatched. Per germline, CDR1 WNHNN and CDR2 SYGVQD (reference sequence). The CDR3 consists of 13 residues. CDR3 DNA: TGCGCCAGCAGTCGGATAGGGGGCTATGAAGCTTTCTTT. Protein sequence: CASSRIGGYEAFF.

DNA for the CDR3: TGTGCCAGCAGCCGTTACAGGGCCGAATTAAGTACTGGAAACACCATATATTTT. This encodes CASSRYRAELSTGNTIYF. The rearrangement joins TRBV3-1 (or the pseudogene TRBV3-2) to TRBJ1-3; tentatively, D is TRBD1 (6 bases). V was shortened by 4 bases and J by 2 bases, with 21 bases between the two germline ends. The CDR3 runs to 18 residues. Germline V CDR1 and CDR2: LGHDT, YNNKEL (reference sequence).

In this sample, this clone turned up a few times. The V and J genes are TRBV19 and TRBJ2-2; D is possibly TRBD1 (5 bases). The CDR3 runs to 14 residues. In germline, CDR1 is LNHDA, CDR2 SQIVND (reference sequence). V shed 3 bases and J shed 1 base, with 6 bases lying between them. In DNA, the CDR3 is TGTGCCAGTAGTATCGGACAGAACACCGGGGAGCTGTTTTTT. Amino acids: CASSIGQNTGELFF.

The gene calls are TRBV5-1 and TRBJ1-3; D is unclear. Trimming took 1 base from V and 7 from J, leaving 21 bases between them. CDR1 and CDR2 from the germline V gene are SGHRS and YFSETQ. The CDR3 sequence is 17 residues long. CDR3 nucleotide sequence: TGCGCCAGCAGCTTGATCCAAACAGTTCTTTTTCTCAACACCATATATTTT. The encoded protein is CASSLIQTVLFLNTIYF.

The J gene is TRBJ2-5, the V gene TRBV7-3; 10 bases are shared with TRBD2. The CDR3 spans 14 residues. Germline V gene lookup returns CDR1 SGHTA and CDR2 FQGTGA. Germline trimming cut 5 bases from V and 4 bases from J; bases unmatched to any gene: 4. The CDR3 bases are TGTGCCAGCAGCCCTAGCGGGGGCGGAGAGACCCAGTACTTC. Its translation: CASSPSGGGETQYF.

The chain recombines TRBV19 with TRBJ1-5; D perhaps matches TRBD1 (5 bases). The CDR3 loop spans 14 amino acids. CDR1 and CDR2 (germline): LNHDA, SQIVND (reference sequence). V dropped 4 bases and J dropped 1 base, with 8 bases sitting between them. CDR3 region: CASSKRDSNQPQHF. In nucleotides, the CDR3 is TGTGCCAGTAGTAAGCGGGACAGCAATCAGCCCCAGCATTTT.

The V gene is TRBV27, the J gene TRBJ1-2; 10 bases are a match to TRBD1. J lost 6 bases, V lost 6 bases, and 7 bases had no gene match. CDR1 and CDR2 (germline): MNHEY, SMNVEV (reference sequence). The CDR3 is made up of 14 amino acids. The CDR3 reads CASRPPGTGDGYTF. In DNA form, the CDR3 reads TGTGCCAGCAGACCCCCCGGGACAGGGGATGGCTACACCTTC.

The J gene is TRBJ1-3, the V gene TRBV14; D is uncertain. Germline V gives CDR1 SGHDN, CDR2 FVKESK. The CDR3 length is 16 residues. The V and J ends lost 0 bases and 3 bases respectively, with 12 bases between them. CDR3 in DNA: TGTGCCAGCAGCCAAGATCTCGCGGCAAGTGGAAACACCATATATTTT. Translation gives CASSQDLAASGNTIYF.

The gene calls are TRBV5-4 and TRBJ1-1; D not resolved. Germline V gene lookup returns CDR1 SGHNT and CDR2 YYREEE (reference sequence). The CDR3 contains 13 residues. Trimming took 9 bases from V and 7 from J, leaving 19 bases between them. CDR3 coding DNA: TGTGCCACCCGACTGGATGAGAGTGGTGAAGCTTTCTTT. It codes for CATRLDESGEAFF.

The rearrangement joins TRBV5-4 to TRBJ1-1; 8 nucleotides align to TRBD1. This CDR3 is built from 15 residues. Per the germline V gene, CDR1 is SGHNT and CDR2 is YYREEE (reference sequence). The V and J ends lost 0 bases and 7 bases, in that order; junction bases with no gene match: 8. CDR3 nucleotide sequence: TGTGCCAGCAGCTTGGGGACAGGGCTTCGTGATGAAGCTTTCTTT. It translates to CASSLGTGLRDEAFF. Drawing the rest from reference TRBV5-4 and TRBJ1-1, the complete variable domain is ETGVTQSPTHLIKTRGQQVTLRCSSQSGHNTVSWYQQALGQGPQFIFQYYREEENGRGNFPPRFSGLQFPNYSSELNVNALELDDSALYLCASSLGTGLRDEAFFGQGTRLTVV.

The V gene is TRBV3-1 (or the pseudogene TRBV3-2), the J gene TRBJ2-1, with 13 nucleotides matching TRBD2. Germline CDR1 LGHDT, CDR2 YNNKEL (reference sequence). The CDR3 extends over 19 amino acids. Losses at the gene ends were 4 bases for V and 6 bases for J; bases not matched to a gene: 15. The CDR3 bases are TGTGCCAGCAGCCGACGCGGACCCCGGACTAGCGGGGGAGTCAATGAGCAGTTCTTC. Residues: CASSRRGPRTSGGVNEQFF.

The gene calls are TRBV6-5 and TRBJ2-1, with 8 bases fitting TRBD2. This CDR3 is built from 15 residues. Germline CDR1 is MNHEY and CDR2 is SVGAGI. With V trimmed by 4 bases and J by 3 bases, 5 bases remained unmatched. This CDR3 is CASSSRGGLYNEQFF. Written as DNA, the CDR3 is TGTGCCAGCAGTTCACGGGGGGGCCTCTACAATGAGCAGTTCTTC.

This clone was seen once. V gene TRBV15 combines with J gene TRBJ2-2; D remains unclear. The CDR3 is made up of 14 amino acids. V was trimmed by 0 bases and J by 1 base, leaving 3 bases between them. Germline-derived CDR1 and CDR2 are LNHNV and YYDKDF (reference sequence). CDR3 in amino acids: CATSRDLNTGELFF. The CDR3 DNA reads as TGTGCCACCAGCAGAGATCTGAACACCGGGGAGCTGTTTTTT. Full variable domain (outside the CDR3, taken from reference TRBV15 and TRBJ2-2): DAMVIQNPRYQVTQFGKPVTLSCSQTLNHNVMYWYQQKSSQAPKLLFHYYDKDFNNEADTPDNFQSRRPNTSFCFLDIRSPGLGDTAMYLCATSRDLNTGELFFGEGSRLTVL.

The V and J genes are TRBV29-1 and TRBJ1-2, with D unresolved. CDR1 and CDR2 (germline): SQVTM, ANQGSEA. V gave up 3 bases and J gave up 7 bases, with 15 bases separating them. The CDR3 is 13 amino acids. CDR3 nucleotides: TGCAGCGTTGACAGGCCCAACGGTTCTGGCTACACCTTC. Translating gives CSVDRPNGSGYTF.

The chain couples TRBV7-2 to TRBJ1-1, with D possibly TRBD1 on 5 matching bases. This CDR3 comprises 16 residues. V was trimmed by 4 bases and J by 0 bases, leaving 15 bases between them. The germline CDR1 and CDR2 sequences are SGHTA and FQGNSA. The CDR3 sequence is CASSSPSGVMNTEAFF. DNA of the CDR3: TGTGCCAGCAGCTCCCCGTCGGGGGTCATGAACACTGAAGCTTTCTTT. The entire variable domain, with the rest obtained from reference TRBV7-2 and TRBJ1-1, is as follows: GAGVSQSPSNKVTEKGKDVELRCDPISGHTALYWYRQSLGQGLEFLIYFQGNSAPDKSGLPSDRFSAERTGGSVSTLTIQRTQQEDSAVYLCASSSPSGVMNTEAFFGQGTRLTVV.

The chain employs TRBV2 and TRBJ1-6; the D is unclear. The CDR3 consists of 12 residues. V was shortened by 2 bases and J by 11 bases, with 7 bases between the two germline ends. The V gene's germline CDR1 is SNHLY and CDR2 FYNNEI. CDR3 loop: CASSEPPAPLHF. CDR3 coding DNA: TGTGCCAGCAGTGAACCCCCTGCACCCCTCCACTTT.